This T cell receptor (beta chain) was sequenced for a study of radiation and T cells in renal cell carcinoma. The wider study: Nephrectomy followed 15 Gy stereotactic body radiation by 4 weeks.

Findings and limits, study-wide: Top tumor clonotypes rose in blood 2 weeks post-radiation, then contracted.

With respect to this clone: Its antigen is not identified.

Here immunoSEQ multiplex PCR was the method, and the copy in TCRdb shows in-frame clones only, minus some. The sample shows some 140,000 clones, approximately 91% of them seen only once. Time point noted: baseline pretreatment blood. The treatment here: 15 Gy SBRT to primary tumor, nephrectomy 4 weeks later. Clear cell pathology was present in this patient's renal cell carcinoma. The input for sequencing was blood, taken from a patient whose treatment included radiotherapy and nephrectomy. The receptor was derived from a woman aged 45 to 65 with renal cell carcinoma.

Here the CDR3 DNA reads TGTGCCAGCAGCTTGGCCTGGGGCACTGAAGCTTTCTTT. Translating it yields CASSLAWGTEAFF. The chain has TRBV5-5 and TRBJ1-1; D gene unclear. Trimming removed 0 bases at V and 4 bases at J, with 7 bases between. In germline, CDR1 is SGHKS, CDR2 YYEKEE (reference sequence). The CDR3 totals 13 residues.